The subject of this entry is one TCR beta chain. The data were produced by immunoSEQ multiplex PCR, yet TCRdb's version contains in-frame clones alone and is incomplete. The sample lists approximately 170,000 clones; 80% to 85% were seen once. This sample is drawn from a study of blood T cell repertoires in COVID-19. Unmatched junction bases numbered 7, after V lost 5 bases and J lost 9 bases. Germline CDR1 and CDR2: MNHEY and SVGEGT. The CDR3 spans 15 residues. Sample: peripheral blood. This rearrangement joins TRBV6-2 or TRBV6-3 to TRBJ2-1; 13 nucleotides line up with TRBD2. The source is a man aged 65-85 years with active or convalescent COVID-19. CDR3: CASSNQLAGGSEQFF. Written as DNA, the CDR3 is TGTGCCAGCAGTAACCAACTAGCGGGGGGGAGTGAGCAGTTCTTC.